A single sample gave rise to the 18 T cell receptor beta chains below, sequenced in a study of Ad26.COV2.S vaccination and SARS-CoV-2 variants (dated by TCRdb to about 2021). To prepare the library, the immunoSEQ multiplex PCR assay was applied. The source is immuneACCESS, and TCRdb retained only in-frame sequences with V and J called. Part of the clones is not carried over; for the studies checked, unresolved V genes explain less than half of this, and the remainder is unexplained. This sample has hundreds of thousands of clones in its table, and roughly nine tenths of those were observed once. The top ten hold about 1.5% of the sample. The sample's treatment or condition label, in plain terms: about 20 received Ad26.COV2.S at low or high dose, single or two shots; several received placebo; per-sample allocation not given. Repertoires of vaccine and placebo recipients were sequenced from samples collected on day 63 after the first injection.

The source material was peripheral blood, sampled in a trial of Ad26.COV2.S vaccine versus placebo. These TCRs come from a person between 18 and 65 years old who received the Ad26.COV2.S COVID-19 vaccine or a placebo.

The chain combines TRBV9 with TRBJ2-2; 7 nucleotides line up with TRBD2. This CDR3 spans 16 amino acids. The junction had 6 bases not matched to a gene; V was cut back by 4 bases and J by 0 bases. In germline, CDR1 is SGDLS, CDR2 YYNGEE. The CDR3 coding sequence is TGTGCCAGCAGCTCAAGACTAGCCGCGAACACCGGGGAGCTGTTTTTT. As protein: CASSSRLAANTGELFF.

This clone appeared once. This chain connects TRBV7-9 to TRBJ2-5; perhaps TRBD1 as D (5 bases). CDR1 is SEHNR, CDR2 FQNEAQ, per germline (reference sequence). The CDR3 runs to 13 residues. With 3 bases removed from V and 1 base from J, the gap between germline ends came to 6 bases. For the CDR3, the DNA is TGTGCCAGCAGCTTGACAGCCCAAGAGACCCAGTACTTC. Translating it yields CASSLTAQETQYF.

This rearrangement joins TRBV18 to TRBJ2-3; D gene uncertain. Trimming took 3 bases from V and 4 from J, leaving 11 bases between them. Germline values: CDR1 KGHSH, CDR2 LQKENI. The CDR3 extends over 14 amino acids. The CDR3 region is CASSPGGAPDTQYF. In nucleotides, the CDR3 is TGTGCCAGCTCACCCGGTGGTGCCCCAGATACGCAGTATTTT.

This clone was seen only once. V gene TRBV5-1 combines with J gene TRBJ2-1; tentative D call: TRBD1 (5 bases). The CDR3 runs to 17 residues. V was pared by 1 base and J by 4 bases, with 18 bases between. From germline, CDR1 is SGHRS and CDR2 YFSETQ. For the CDR3, the DNA is TGCGCCAGCAGCTTGCTGCGGCCCCTACAGGTATACAATGAGCAGTTCTTC. It codes for CASSLLRPLQVYNEQFF.

The chain recombines TRBV7-9 with TRBJ1-1; no definite D call. Germline assignment: CDR1 SEHNR and CDR2 FQNEAQ (reference sequence). V lost 3 bases and J lost 0, with 11 bases in between. The CDR3 covers 15 residues. CDR3 residues: CASSLAGSMNTEAFF. The CDR3, as DNA: TGTGCCAGCAGCTTGGCAGGCAGCATGAACACTGAAGCTTTCTTT.

The V call is TRBV30, the J call TRBJ2-7; D is possibly TRBD2 (6 bases). There are 15 residues in the CDR3. Germline V lookup: CDR1 GTSNPN, CDR2 SVGIG (reference sequence). The V and J ends lost 0 bases and 2 bases respectively, with 14 bases between them. The CDR3 coding sequence is TGTGCCTGGAGTGTAGCCGGGAGCCTCACCTACGAGCAGTACTTC. This gives the protein CAWSVAGSLTYEQYF. Using reference TRBV30 and TRBJ2-7 for the parts outside the CDR3, the full variable domain is SQTIHQWPATLVQPVGSPLSLECTVEGTSNPNLYWYRQAAGRGLQLLFYSVGIGQISSEVPQNLSASRPQDRQFILSSKKLLLSDSGFYLCAWSVAGSLTYEQYFGPGTRLTVT.

This clone appeared once. Other DNA sequences in the same sample also yield this CDR3. J is TRBJ1-5 and V is TRBV10-3; 9 nucleotides match TRBD1. The ends lost 4 bases at V and 5 bases at J; junction bases unmatched: 3. This CDR3 comprises 14 residues. From germline, CDR1 is ENHRY and CDR2 SYGVKD. CDR3 DNA: TGTGCCATCAGTGGACAGGGGGGGGATCAGCCCCAGCATTTT. It encodes CAISGQGGDQPQHF.

The rearrangement links TRBV18 to TRBJ2-3; 11 positions agree with TRBD2. Germline CDR1 KGHSH, CDR2 LQKENI. The CDR3 runs to 15 residues. V lost 5 bases to trimming and J lost 6 bases; unmatched junction nucleotides: 7. For the CDR3, the DNA is TGTGCCAGCTCAGTGACTAGCGGGACCGTGGATACGCAGTATTTT. This gives the protein CASSVTSGTVDTQYF.

Only one count was recorded for this clone. The gene calls are TRBV5-5 and TRBJ2-3, with 8 nucleotides matching TRBD2. This CDR3 contains 15 residues. Germline trimming cut 2 bases from V and 5 bases from J; bases unmatched to any gene: 7. In germline, CDR1 is SGHKS, CDR2 YYEKEE (reference sequence). The CDR3 nucleotides are TGTGCCAGCAGCTTAGGAGCGGGAGCCGTAGATACGCAGTATTTT. It codes for CASSLGAGAVDTQYF. The full variable domain, rest sourced from reference TRBV5-5 and TRBJ2-3, is DAGVTQSPTHLIKTRGQQVTLRCSPISGHKSVSWYQQVLGQGPQFIFQYYEKEERGRGNFPDRFSARQFPNYSSELNVNALLLGDSALYLCASSLGAGAVDTQYFGPGTRLTVL.

J is TRBJ1-6 and V is TRBV30; D gene uncertain. The CDR3 is 13 residues long. The germline CDR1 and CDR2 sequences are GTSNPN and SVGIG (reference sequence). V dropped 1 base and J dropped 7 bases, with 8 bases sitting between them. CDR3 amino acids: CAWSGLGNSPLHF. The DNA of the CDR3 is TGTGCCTGGAGTGGTTTGGGGAATTCACCCCTCCACTTT.

The chain couples TRBV21-1 to TRBJ2-1; the DNA was not used to check the table's D call, TRBD1. TRBV21-1 is a pseudogene segment. The CDR3 is 15 amino acids. CDR3 loop: CASSKEQVAYNEQFF. CDR3 in DNA: TGTGCCAGCAGCAAAGAACAGGTAGCCTACAATGAGCAGTTCTTC.

V is TRBV27 and J is TRBJ2-1; weak D call: TRBD2 (6 bases). CDR1 MNHEY and CDR2 SMNVEV come from the germline V gene (reference sequence). With 3 bases removed from V and 3 bases from J, the gap between germline ends came to 12 bases. CDR3 size: 15 residues. CDR3 in DNA: TGTGCCAGCAGTTTGGGGCAGGGACTCTACAATGAGCAGTTCTTC. Translation: CASSLGQGLYNEQFF.

The chain recombines TRBV12-3 or TRBV12-4 with TRBJ2-7; D ambiguous. Trimming removed 5 bases from V and 6 bases from J, with 11 bases in between. This CDR3 region has 12 residues. For the CDR3, the DNA is TGTGCCAGCAGTCCGCGTCCACTCGAGCAGTACTTC. Protein product: CASSPRPLEQYF.

This rearrangement joins TRBV10-3 to TRBJ2-1; D is perhaps TRBD1 (6 bases). CDR3 length: 16 residues. CDR1 ENHRY and CDR2 SYGVKD come from the germline V gene. V was cut by 4 bases and J by 0 bases, with 13 bases left in between. This CDR3 is CAISGGTGSSYNEQFF. DNA for the CDR3: TGTGCCATCAGTGGGGGAACAGGGAGCTCCTACAATGAGCAGTTCTTC.

This clone was observed a single time. This chain links TRBV7-8 with TRBJ1-1, with 12 bases fitting TRBD1. V shed 0 bases, J shed 11 bases, and the junction held 4 bases outside the gene matches. This CDR3 has 14 residues. CDR1 and CDR2 (germline): SGHVS, FQNEAQ. The CDR3 reads CASSLAGTGGKAFF. In DNA form, the CDR3 reads TGTGCCAGCAGCTTAGCGGGGACAGGGGGCAAGGCTTTCTTT.

The rearrangement joins TRBV18 to TRBJ1-2; D not resolved. Germline CDR1 KGHSH, CDR2 LQKENI. V lost 5 bases to trimming and J lost 6 bases, with 19 bases between them. This CDR3 comprises 15 residues. The CDR3 DNA is TGTGCCAGCTCAACGACACGCTATGTCATTCATGGCTACACCTTC. Translating it yields CASSTTRYVIHGYTF.

The chain employs TRBV19 and TRBJ1-3, with 7 bases fitting TRBD1. The CDR3 has 17 amino acids. Germline CDR1 is LNHDA and CDR2 is SQIVND (reference sequence). The V and J ends lost 2 bases and 0 bases, in that order; junction bases with no gene match: 7. CDR3 nucleotide sequence: TGTGCCAGTAGTATATCCCGGGACAGAAACTCTGGAAACACCATATATTTT. It codes for CASSISRDRNSGNTIYF.

This clone occurred a few times. CDR3 residues: CASSFSGTVNTEAFF. CDR3 sequence (DNA): TGTGCCAGCAGCTTTTCCGGGACAGTAAACACTGAAGCTTTCTTT. V usage is TRBV11-2 and J usage is TRBJ1-1, with TRBD1 matching over 7 bases. The CDR3 contains 15 residues. The V gene's germline CDR1 is SGHAT and CDR2 FQNNGV. V trimming: 3 bases; J trimming: 2 bases; junction bases outside the gene matches: 6. The entire variable domain, with the rest obtained from reference TRBV11-2 and TRBJ1-1, is as follows: EAGVAQSPRYKIIEKRQSVAFWCNPISGHATLYWYQQILGQGPKLLIQFQNNGVVDDSQLPKDRFSAERLKGVDSTLKIQPAKLEDSAVYLCASSFSGTVNTEAFFGQGTRLTVV.